This entry lists 31 T cell receptor beta chains sequenced from one sample in a study of OX40 agonist ivuxolimab in advanced cancers. TCRdb's copy holds only in-frame clones and misses some; the assay was immunoSEQ multiplex PCR. The sample includes about 64,000 clones, roughly 86% seen only once; the top ten take about 9.4%. This specimen was CD4+ or CD8+ T cells sorted from blood, taken in a trial of the OX40 agonist ivuxolimab. Receptor source: an adult with an advanced solid tumor such as melanoma, head and neck, liver or kidney cancer.

The chain links TRBV21-1 to TRBJ1-5; the listed D gene, TRBD1, was not tested against the DNA. TRBV21-1 is a pseudogene. This CDR3 region has 17 residues. For the CDR3, the DNA is TGTGCCAGCAGGACTTTGAAAGCCAGGGCTGGCAATCAGCCCCAGCATTTT. Translation gives CASRTLKARAGNQPQHF.

The rearrangement links TRBV5-6 to TRBJ2-4; D gene ambiguous. The CDR3 consists of 14 residues. Germline CDR1 is SGHDT and CDR2 is YYEEEE. Trimming shortened V by 6 bases and J by 1 base, and 11 bases separated the two germline ends. CDR3 residues: CASNTGQAKNIQYF. DNA of the CDR3: TGTGCCAGCAACACCGGGCAGGCCAAAAACATTCAGTACTTC.

The chain combines TRBV30 with TRBJ2-5; 9 bases are shared with TRBD1. The better agreement between TRBJ2-7 and the DNA end casts doubt on the J call. The CDR3 has 15 amino acids. CDR1 GTSNPN and CDR2 SVGIG come from the germline V gene (reference sequence). DNA for the CDR3: TGTGCCTGGACCCGAAGGGACAGGGACTCCTACGAGCAGTACTTC. Protein product: CAWTRRDRDSYEQYF.

This clone was seen just once. This rearrangement joins TRBV5-1 to TRBJ1-6; weak D call: TRBD1 (5 bases). Trimming removed 3 bases from V and 6 bases from J, with 7 bases in between. The CDR3 has 13 residues. Germline assignment: CDR1 SGHRS and CDR2 YFSETQ. CDR3 bases: TGCGCCAGCAGCTCAGACAGTAATTCACCCCTCCACTTT. Translation: CASSSDSNSPLHF.

The chain has TRBV2 and TRBJ2-3; D might be TRBD1 (6 bases). Trimming removed 4 bases from V and 2 bases from J, with 10 bases in between. The germline V gene encodes CDR1 SNHLY and CDR2 FYNNEI. The CDR3 totals 14 residues. CDR3 bases: TGTGCCAGCAGTGGGCAGGGGCTCACAGATACGCAGTATTTT. Amino acids: CASSGQGLTDTQYF.

The chain combines TRBV2 with TRBJ2-1; D is unclear. Trimming cost V 5 bases and J 7 bases, with 12 bases left between them. The CDR3 is made up of 13 amino acids. Germline CDR1 reads SNHLY; CDR2 reads FYNNEI. The CDR3 is CASSQPGQNEQFF. The CDR3 DNA follows: TGTGCCAGCAGTCAACCGGGCCAAAATGAGCAGTTCTTC.

The rearrangement links TRBV2 to TRBJ2-7; D is possibly TRBD2 (7 bases). This CDR3 is 15 amino acids long. Trimming removed 10 bases at V and 1 base at J, with 20 bases between. CDR1 is SNHLY, CDR2 FYNNEI, per germline. DNA of the CDR3: TGTGCCACCATTCCAAGGGGGGGAACGTCCTACGAGCAGTACTTC. Translating it yields CATIPRGGTSYEQYF.

This chain links TRBV5-1 with TRBJ2-3; no clear D gene. The CDR3 covers 13 residues. The V and J ends lost 0 bases and 6 bases respectively, with 8 bases between them. CDR1 is SGHRS and CDR2 is YFSETQ in the germline V gene. Here the CDR3 reads CASSLGGSDTQYF. The CDR3 DNA reads TGCGCCAGCAGCTTGGGGGGTTCGGATACGCAGTATTTT.

This chain connects TRBV19 to TRBJ1-4; 7 bases fit TRBD1. With V trimmed by 5 bases and J by 0 bases, 6 bases remained unmatched. The length of the CDR3 is 16 residues. Germline V gene sequence: CDR1 LNHDA, CDR2 SQIVND (reference sequence). Here the CDR3 DNA reads TGTGCCAGTAGTCTTCGACAGGGCGCAACTAATGAAAAACTGTTTTTT. It yields the protein CASSLRQGATNEKLFF.

The rearrangement joins TRBV5-4 to TRBJ2-3; possibly TRBD1 or TRBD2 for D (5 bases each). The CDR3 is 14 amino acids. V shed 5 bases and J shed 2 bases, with 12 bases lying between them. Germline assignment: CDR1 SGHNT and CDR2 YYREEE (reference sequence). The chain's CDR3 is CASSSRDDTDTQYF. Here the CDR3 DNA reads TGTGCCAGCAGTTCCCGGGACGACACAGATACGCAGTATTTT.

The J gene is TRBJ1-1, the V gene TRBV7-2; maybe TRBD1 (5 bases). CDR1 and CDR2 from the germline V gene are SGHTA and FQGNSA. The V and J ends lost 2 bases and 3 bases respectively, with 7 bases between them. The CDR3 is 13 amino acids. The CDR3: CASSLQGYTEAFF. The CDR3 bases are TGTGCCAGCAGCTTACAGGGTTACACTGAAGCTTTCTTT.

J is TRBJ2-1 and V is TRBV6-5, with 9 bases lining up with TRBD1. The CDR3 totals 14 residues. CDR1 is MNHEY and CDR2 is SVGAGI in the germline V gene. J was trimmed by 3 bases and V by 8 bases; bases with no gene match: 5. The DNA of the CDR3 is TGTGCCAGCGGGACAGGGACGTACTACAATGAGCAGTTCTTC. It translates to CASGTGTYYNEQFF.

The V gene is TRBV27, the J gene TRBJ2-7, with unresolved D. The CDR3 runs 13 residues. Trimming shortened V by 5 bases and J by 5 bases, and 13 bases separated the two germline ends. CDR1 and CDR2 from the germline V gene are MNHEY and SMNVEV (reference sequence). The CDR3 is CASSLIGSHEQYF. Written as DNA, the CDR3 is TGTGCCAGCAGTCTCATCGGCAGTCACGAGCAGTACTTC.

The rearrangement joins TRBV18 to TRBJ1-5; 12 nucleotides align to TRBD1. J lost 5 bases, V lost 6 bases, and 2 bases had no gene match. Germline values: CDR1 KGHSH, CDR2 LQKENI. This CDR3 has 14 amino acids. The DNA of the CDR3 is TGTGCCAGCTCGGGACAGGGGGCAGATCAGCCCCAGCATTTT. It is translated as CASSGQGADQPQHF.

This clone was seen a single time. The CDR3 bases are TGTGCCAGCAGCTTGGCCCTCTACACCGGGGAGCTGTTTTTT. Amino acid sequence: CASSLALYTGELFF. V gene TRBV5-4 combines with J gene TRBJ2-2; D is ambiguous. Trimming shortened V by 0 bases and J by 3 bases, and 6 bases separated the two germline ends. Germline V gene sequence: CDR1 SGHNT, CDR2 YYREEE (reference sequence). The CDR3 is 14 amino acids.

The rearrangement joins TRBV28 to TRBJ1-1, with D possibly matching TRBD1 (5 bases). Germline assignment: CDR1 MDHEN and CDR2 SYDVKM. Trimming pared 2 bases from V and 3 bases from J, leaving 13 bases between. This CDR3 region has 15 residues. This CDR3 reads CASSLPGTADTEAFF. The CDR3, as DNA: TGTGCCAGCAGTTTACCCGGGACCGCCGACACTGAAGCTTTCTTT. Based on the CDR3 plus reference TRBV28 and TRBJ1-1, the full variable domain is DVKVTQSSRYLVKRTGEKVFLECVQDMDHENMFWYRQDPGLGLRLIYFSYDVKMKEKGDIPEGYSVSREKKERFSLILESASTNQTSMYLCASSLPGTADTEAFFGQGTRLTVV.

The rearrangement joins TRBV27 to TRBJ1-1, with D unresolved. The ends were cut back, 2 bases at V and 0 bases at J, with 7 bases in the middle. The CDR3 contains 14 residues. Germline V lookup: CDR1 MNHEY, CDR2 SMNVEV (reference sequence). CDR3 nucleotide sequence: TGTGCCAGCAGTTTAGGAGGGTTGAACACTGAAGCTTTCTTT. It is translated as CASSLGGLNTEAFF.

This rearrangement joins TRBV15 to TRBJ2-2; 8 bases match TRBD2. This CDR3 spans 15 amino acids. Germline V gene data show CDR1 as LNHNV and CDR2 as YYDKDF (reference sequence). Trimming took 2 bases from V and 6 from J; bases not matched to a gene: 5. In nucleotides, the CDR3 is TGTGCCACCAGCAGAAGGACTAGCATCGCCGGGGAGCTGTTTTTT. Translating gives CATSRRTSIAGELFF.

The chain couples TRBV11-2 to TRBJ2-5, with a possible D match to TRBD2 (6 bases). V dropped 0 bases and J dropped 5 bases, with 16 bases sitting between them. There are 16 residues in the CDR3. From germline, CDR1 is SGHAT and CDR2 FQNNGV. The CDR3 region has the DNA TGTGCCAGCAGCTTAGACGGCGGGAAAGGACGCGAGACCCAGTACTTC. Translated, it gives CASSLDGGKGRETQYF.

In its sample, this clone was seen once. The V and J genes are TRBV11-2 and TRBJ2-7, with D tentatively TRBD2 (5 bases). The CDR3 sequence is 15 residues long. The germline V and J ends were trimmed by 5 bases and 0 bases, with 14 bases remaining between them. Germline V gives CDR1 SGHAT, CDR2 FQNNGV. DNA for the CDR3: TGTGCCAGCAGCAACGCGGGCCTCTTCTCCTACGAGCAGTACTTC. Its translation is CASSNAGLFSYEQYF.

The genes are TRBV18 and TRBJ1-2, with no clear D. V was trimmed by 3 bases and J by 3 bases, leaving 11 bases between them. This CDR3 has 14 amino acids. Germline loops: CDR1 KGHSH, CDR2 LQKENI. CDR3 loop: CASSPVRGDYGYTF. The CDR3 DNA sequence: TGTGCCAGCTCACCTGTGAGAGGCGACTATGGCTACACCTTC.

The V gene is TRBV18, the J gene TRBJ2-4, with D unclear. Trimming removed 3 bases from V and 9 bases from J, with 15 bases in between. There are 14 residues in the CDR3. Germline CDR1 and CDR2: KGHSH and LQKENI. The CDR3 DNA is TGTGCCAGCTCACCCCCGACAACACCAGGCATTCAGTACTTC. Translation gives CASSPPTTPGIQYF. Full variable domain (remainder filled in from reference TRBV18 and TRBJ2-4): NAGVMQNPRHLVRRRGQEARLRCSPMKGHSHVYWYRQLPEEGLKFMVYLQKENIIDESGMPKERFSAEFPKEGPSILRIQQVVRGDSAAYFCASSPPTTPGIQYFGAGTRLSVL.

This sequence joins TRBV19 and TRBJ2-6; D might be TRBD1 (7 bases). V lost 8 bases to trimming and J lost 1 base, with 15 bases between them. This CDR3 is 16 amino acids long. CDR1 is LNHDA and CDR2 is SQIVND in the germline V gene (reference sequence). The DNA of the CDR3 is TGTGCCAGTGGACTAAGGGGGCAATCTGGGGCCAACGTCCTGACTTTC. Amino acid sequence: CASGLRGQSGANVLTF.

J is TRBJ1-5 and V is TRBV6-6; 8 bases agree with TRBD1. Germline V CDR1 and CDR2: MNHNY, SVGAGI (reference sequence). This CDR3 is built from 13 residues. J gave up 0 bases and V 11 bases, and 3 bases lay outside the gene matches. CDR3 protein: CAGQGYSNQPQHF. CDR3 nucleotide sequence: TGTGCCGGACAGGGTTATAGCAATCAGCCCCAGCATTTT.

The chain couples TRBV5-1 to TRBJ1-2, with unresolved D. This CDR3 region has 13 residues. The V end was cut by 4 bases, the J end by 6 bases, with 13 bases between. Looked up from germline, CDR1 is SGHRS and CDR2 is YFSETQ. The CDR3 protein is CASSSSPTNGYTF. Written as DNA, the CDR3 is TGCGCCAGCAGCAGCTCCCCCACTAATGGCTACACCTTC. Drawing the rest from reference TRBV5-1 and TRBJ1-2, the complete variable domain is KAGVTQTPRYLIKTRGQQVTLSCSPISGHRSVSWYQQTPGQGLQFLFEYFSETQRNKGNFPGRFSGRQFSNSRSEMNVSTLELGDSALYLCASSSSPTNGYTFGSGTRLTVV.

This clone was found a few times. The chain recombines TRBV9 with TRBJ1-2, with a possible D match to TRBD1 (6 bases). This CDR3 is built from 15 residues. Trimming took 4 bases from V and 4 from J, leaving 17 bases between them. Germline lookup yields CDR1 SGDLS and CDR2 YYNGEE. CDR3 sequence: CASSHGPGATYGYTF. The CDR3 DNA is TGTGCCAGCAGCCACGGTCCGGGGGCGACCTATGGCTACACCTTC.

The gene calls are TRBV11-2 and TRBJ2-7; 10 nucleotides match TRBD2. CDR1 SGHAT and CDR2 FQNNGV come from the germline V gene. CDR3 size: 15 residues. V lost 5 bases and J lost 3; bases outside the gene matches: 7. CDR3 protein: CASSIRTSGDYEQYF. CDR3 DNA sequence: TGTGCCAGCAGCATACGGACTAGCGGAGACTACGAGCAGTACTTC.

This chain uses TRBV29-1 with TRBJ2-7; either TRBD1 or TRBD2 may supply D (5 bases each). The germline V gene encodes CDR1 SQVTM and CDR2 ANQGSEA. Trimming pared 4 bases from V and 6 bases from J, leaving 19 bases between. There are 14 residues in the CDR3. Here the CDR3 reads CSVGWGGPNGEQYF. The CDR3 DNA is TGCAGCGTTGGATGGGGCGGGCCGAACGGCGAGCAGTACTTC.

The rearrangement links TRBV27 to TRBJ1-6; possibly TRBD1 for D (5 bases). Trimming removed 6 bases from V and 10 bases from J, with 16 bases in between. The germline gives CDR1 MNHEY, CDR2 SMNVEV (reference sequence). The CDR3 contains 14 residues. The CDR3 coding sequence is TGTGCCAGCAGGGAAATCAGGGATGGGTCACCCCTCCACTTT. Residues: CASREIRDGSPLHF.

This chain links TRBV15 with TRBJ1-5; no clear D gene. The CDR3 is made up of 14 amino acids. Germline CDR1 is LNHNV and CDR2 is YYDKDF (reference sequence). V lost 1 base, J lost 1 base, and 5 bases lay in between. The CDR3 spells CATSRGGSNQPQHF. The CDR3 nucleotides are TGTGCCACCAGCAGAGGGGGAAGCAATCAGCCCCAGCATTTT.

The chain couples TRBV10-3 to TRBJ1-2; TRBD1 matches 8 bases. The CDR3 totals 14 residues. V dropped 4 bases and J dropped 2; count of bases not matched to a gene: 3. CDR1 and CDR2 from the germline V gene are ENHRY and SYGVKD. The CDR3 nucleotides read TGTGCCATCAGTGCGGGACAGGCCAACTATGGCTACACCTTC. This codes for CAISAGQANYGYTF.